The clone carrying this T cell receptor beta chain has more than one count but fewer than ten. This CDR3 comprises 14 residues. Germline V CDR1 and CDR2: SGHAT, FQNNGV. V gave up 5 bases and J gave up 5 bases, with 15 bases separating them. This sample is drawn from a study of regulatory T cells in long-lasting Graves disease. The TCR beta library used iRepertoire HTBI primers with Arm-PCR amplification of CDR3. TCRdb reanalysed the multiplex PCR reads using MiXCR and keeps one entry per CDR3 protein. Altogether 400,000 to 500,000 distinct CDR3 sequences are present, about a fifth being singletons, with the ten largest covering about 6.6%. Time point meaning: persistent/refractory GD, antithyroid drugs over 5 years with positive TRAb. The TCR library used RNA extracted from PBMCs. The patient group derived from an endocrinology department in Xi'an, China.

Sequenced material: peripheral blood mononuclear cells (PBMCs), taken when the disease was refractory, from a patient treated with antithyroid drugs. This sequence originates from a female donor with Graves disease. The gene calls are TRBV11-2 and TRBJ2-5; no clear D. The CDR3 DNA reads as TGTGCCAGCAGCCCGAGTACCCTGGGGGAGACCCAGTACTTC. It is translated as CASSPSTLGETQYF.